These 3 T cell receptor beta chains were sequenced from one sample in a study of blood T cell repertoires in COVID-19. Repertoires were generated with immunoSEQ multiplex PCR, while TCRdb's copy carries only in-frame clones and drops some. The sample holds roughly 100,000 clones; over 75% are singletons and the top ten take over 10%. Sequenced input: peripheral blood. The source is a human donor in a cohort sampled during active or convalescent COVID-19.

This clone was detected only a few times. The chain couples TRBV2 to TRBJ1-2; D unresolved. V lost 3 bases to trimming and J lost 6 bases, with 17 bases between them. This CDR3 comprises 15 residues. Germline V gene lookup returns CDR1 SNHLY and CDR2 FYNNEI. CDR3 nucleotide sequence: TGTGCCAGCAGTGACCCGAGACAAATAACGAATGGCTACACCTTC. Its protein product is CASSDPRQITNGYTF.

The chain recombines TRBV5-4 with TRBJ2-5; weak D call: TRBD1 (5 bases). Germline-derived CDR1 and CDR2 are SGHNT and YYREEE (reference sequence). V was cut by 2 bases and J by 4 bases, with 15 bases left in between. The CDR3 is made up of 15 amino acids. CDR3: CASSLIGDGRETQYF. The CDR3 DNA is TGTGCCAGCAGCTTAATAGGGGATGGACGAGAGACCCAGTACTTC. Full variable domain (remainder filled in from reference TRBV5-4 and TRBJ2-5): ETGVTQSPTHLIKTRGQQVTLRCSSQSGHNTVSWYQQALGQGPQFIFQYYREEENGRGNFPPRFSGLQFPNYSSELNVNALELDDSALYLCASSLIGDGRETQYFGPGTRLLVL.

The chain links TRBV7-9 to TRBJ2-5, with D possibly matching TRBD2 (5 bases). In germline, CDR1 is SEHNR, CDR2 FQNEAQ (reference sequence). Trimming left V 2 bases short and J 2 bases short, with 9 bases between. The CDR3 contains 14 residues. The DNA of the CDR3 is TGTGCCAGCAGCTTATTCCAGCGGCAAGAGACCCAGTACTTC. Residues: CASSLFQRQETQYF.